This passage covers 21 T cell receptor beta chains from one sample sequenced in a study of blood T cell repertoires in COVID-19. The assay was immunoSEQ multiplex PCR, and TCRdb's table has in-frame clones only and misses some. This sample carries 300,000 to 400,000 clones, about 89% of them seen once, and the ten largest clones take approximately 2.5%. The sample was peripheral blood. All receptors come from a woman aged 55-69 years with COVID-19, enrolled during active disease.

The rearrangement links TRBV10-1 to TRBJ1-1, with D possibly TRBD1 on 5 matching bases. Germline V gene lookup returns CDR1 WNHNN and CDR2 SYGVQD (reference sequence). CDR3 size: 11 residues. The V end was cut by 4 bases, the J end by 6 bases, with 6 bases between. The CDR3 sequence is CASSAGPEAFF. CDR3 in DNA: TGCGCCAGCAGTGCAGGGCCTGAAGCTTTCTTT.

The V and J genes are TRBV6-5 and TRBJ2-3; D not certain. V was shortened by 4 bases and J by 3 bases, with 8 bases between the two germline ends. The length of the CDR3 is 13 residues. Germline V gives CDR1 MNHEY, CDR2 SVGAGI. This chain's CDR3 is CASSFVLTDTQYF. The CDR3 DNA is TGTGCCAGCAGTTTCGTCCTAACAGATACGCAGTATTTT.

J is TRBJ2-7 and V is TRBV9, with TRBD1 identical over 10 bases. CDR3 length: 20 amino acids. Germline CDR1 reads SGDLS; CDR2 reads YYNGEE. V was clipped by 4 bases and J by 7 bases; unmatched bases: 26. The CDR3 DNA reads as TGTGCCAGCAGCTTAATATCCGGGACAGGGGAAGCGTCCGCCCCGGGAGAGCAGTACTTC. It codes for CASSLISGTGEASAPGEQYF.

CDR3 in DNA: TGTGCCAGCAGGGAGACAGGGGCGAATAATTCACCCCTCCACTTT. Protein sequence: CASRETGANNSPLHF. The chain employs TRBV2 and TRBJ1-6, with 8 bases lining up with TRBD1. V was clipped by 6 bases and J by 5 bases; unmatched bases: 6. The CDR3 covers 15 residues. CDR1 and CDR2 (germline): SNHLY, FYNNEI. Drawing the rest from reference TRBV2 and TRBJ1-6, the complete variable domain is EPEVTQTPSHQVTQMGQEVILRCVPISNHLYFYWYRQILGQKVEFLVSFYNNEISEKSEIFDDQFSVERPDGSNFTLKIRSTKLEDSAMYFCASRETGANNSPLHFGNGTRLTVT.

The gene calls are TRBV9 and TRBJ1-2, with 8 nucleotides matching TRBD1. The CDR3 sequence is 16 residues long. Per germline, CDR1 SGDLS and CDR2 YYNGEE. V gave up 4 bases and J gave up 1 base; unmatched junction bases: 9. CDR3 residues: CASSPRRDRINYGYTF. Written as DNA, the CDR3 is TGTGCCAGCAGCCCTCGAAGGGACAGGATTAACTATGGCTACACCTTC. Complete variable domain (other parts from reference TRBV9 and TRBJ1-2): DSGVTQTPKHLITATGQRVTLRCSPRSGDLSVYWYQQSLDQGLQFLIQYYNGEERAKGNILERFSAQQFPDLHSELNLSSLELGDSALYFCASSPRRDRINYGYTFGSGTRLTVV.

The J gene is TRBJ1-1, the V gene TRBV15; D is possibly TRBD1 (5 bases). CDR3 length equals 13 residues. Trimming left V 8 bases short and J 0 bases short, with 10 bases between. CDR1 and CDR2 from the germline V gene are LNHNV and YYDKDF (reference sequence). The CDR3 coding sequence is TGTGCCACCTCGAGACAGATGAACACTGAAGCTTTCTTT. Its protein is CATSRQMNTEAFF.

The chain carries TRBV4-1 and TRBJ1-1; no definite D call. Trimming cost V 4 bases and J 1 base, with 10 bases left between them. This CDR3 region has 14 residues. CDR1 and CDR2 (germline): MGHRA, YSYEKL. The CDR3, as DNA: TGCGCCAGCAGCCCCCGCGGAGGGAACACTGAAGCTTTCTTT. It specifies CASSPRGGNTEAFF.

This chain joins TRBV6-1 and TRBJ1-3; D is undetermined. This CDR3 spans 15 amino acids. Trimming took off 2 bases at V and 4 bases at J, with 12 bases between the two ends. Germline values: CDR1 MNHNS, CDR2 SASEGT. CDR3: CASSESGFSGNTIYF. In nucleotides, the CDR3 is TGTGCCAGCAGTGAATCGGGTTTCTCCGGAAACACCATATATTTT.

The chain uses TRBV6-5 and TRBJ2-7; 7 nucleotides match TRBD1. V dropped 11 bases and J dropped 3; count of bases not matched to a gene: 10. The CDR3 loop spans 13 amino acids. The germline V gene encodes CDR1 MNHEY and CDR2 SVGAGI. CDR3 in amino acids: CACTGQRNYEQYF. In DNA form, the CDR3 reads TGTGCCTGCACGGGACAGAGAAACTACGAGCAGTACTTC.

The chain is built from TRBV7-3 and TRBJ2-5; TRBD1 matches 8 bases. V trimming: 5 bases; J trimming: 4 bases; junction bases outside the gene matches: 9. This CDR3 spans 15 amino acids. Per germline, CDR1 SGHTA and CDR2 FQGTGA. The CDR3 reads CASSPTSGTGETQYF. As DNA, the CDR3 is TGTGCCAGCAGCCCAACCTCCGGGACAGGAGAGACCCAGTACTTC.

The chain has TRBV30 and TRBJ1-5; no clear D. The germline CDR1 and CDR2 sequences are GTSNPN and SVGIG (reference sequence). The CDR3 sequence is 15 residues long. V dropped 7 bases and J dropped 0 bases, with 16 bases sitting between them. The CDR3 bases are TGTGCCTCCGCCCCGGACGGACTTAGCAATCAGCCCCAGCATTTT. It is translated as CASAPDGLSNQPQHF.

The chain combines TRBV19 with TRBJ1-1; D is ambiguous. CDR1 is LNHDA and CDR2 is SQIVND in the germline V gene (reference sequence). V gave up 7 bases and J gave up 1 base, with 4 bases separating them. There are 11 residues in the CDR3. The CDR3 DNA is TGTGCCAGTAAGAGGAACACTGAAGCTTTCTTT. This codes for CASKRNTEAFF. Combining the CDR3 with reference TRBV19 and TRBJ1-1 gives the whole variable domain DGGITQSPKYLFRKEGQNVTLSCEQNLNHDAMYWYRQDPGQGLRLIYYSQIVNDFQKGDIAEGYSVSREKKESFPLTVTSAQKNPTAFYLCASKRNTEAFFGQGTRLTVV.

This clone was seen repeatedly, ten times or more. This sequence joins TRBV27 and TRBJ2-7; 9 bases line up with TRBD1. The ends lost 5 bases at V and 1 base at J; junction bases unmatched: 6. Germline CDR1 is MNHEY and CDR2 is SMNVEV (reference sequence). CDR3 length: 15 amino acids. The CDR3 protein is CASSPGTGRSYEQYF. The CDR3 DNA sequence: TGTGCCAGCAGTCCCGGGACAGGGCGATCCTACGAGCAGTACTTC.

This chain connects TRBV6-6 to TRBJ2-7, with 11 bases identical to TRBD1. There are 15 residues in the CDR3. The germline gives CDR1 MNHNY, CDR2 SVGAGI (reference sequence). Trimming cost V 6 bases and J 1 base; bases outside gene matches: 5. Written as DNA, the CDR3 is TGTGCCAGCAGAGAGGGACAGGGGGTTTCCTACGAGCAGTACTTC. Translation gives CASREGQGVSYEQYF.

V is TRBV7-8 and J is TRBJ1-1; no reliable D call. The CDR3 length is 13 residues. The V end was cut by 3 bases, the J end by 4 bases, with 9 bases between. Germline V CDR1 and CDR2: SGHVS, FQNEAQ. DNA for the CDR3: TGTGCCAGCAGCTTGGTCGGTGTCACTGAAGCTTTCTTT. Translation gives CASSLVGVTEAFF.

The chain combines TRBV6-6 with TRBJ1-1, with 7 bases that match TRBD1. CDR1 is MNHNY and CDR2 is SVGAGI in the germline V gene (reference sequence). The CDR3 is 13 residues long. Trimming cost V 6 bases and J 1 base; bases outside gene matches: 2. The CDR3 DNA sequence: TGTGCCAGCAGGACAGGGAGGAACACTGAAGCTTTCTTT. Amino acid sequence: CASRTGRNTEAFF.

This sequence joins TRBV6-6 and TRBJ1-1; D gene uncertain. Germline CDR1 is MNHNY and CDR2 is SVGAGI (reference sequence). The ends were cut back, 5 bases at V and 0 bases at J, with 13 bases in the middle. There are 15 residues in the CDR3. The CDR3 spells CASSTEGFLNTEAFF. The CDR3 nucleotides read TGTGCCAGCAGTACGGAGGGCTTCCTGAACACTGAAGCTTTCTTT.

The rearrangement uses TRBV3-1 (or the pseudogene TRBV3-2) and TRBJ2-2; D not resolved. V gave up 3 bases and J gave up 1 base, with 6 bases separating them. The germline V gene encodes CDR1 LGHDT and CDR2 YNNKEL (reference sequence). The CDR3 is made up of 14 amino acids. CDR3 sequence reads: CASSQSLNTGELFF. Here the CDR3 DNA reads TGTGCCAGCAGCCAGTCTCTGAACACCGGGGAGCTGTTTTTT.

CDR3 DNA: TGTGCCAGCAGTGGCGGGACAGTGCCTTCACCCCTCCACTTT. Protein: CASSGGTVPSPLHF. The V and J genes are TRBV3-1 (or the pseudogene TRBV3-2) and TRBJ1-6; 7 nucleotides align to TRBD1. The CDR3 loop spans 14 amino acids. V dropped 6 bases and J dropped 9; count of bases not matched to a gene: 8. Germline V CDR1 and CDR2: LGHDT, YNNKEL (reference sequence).

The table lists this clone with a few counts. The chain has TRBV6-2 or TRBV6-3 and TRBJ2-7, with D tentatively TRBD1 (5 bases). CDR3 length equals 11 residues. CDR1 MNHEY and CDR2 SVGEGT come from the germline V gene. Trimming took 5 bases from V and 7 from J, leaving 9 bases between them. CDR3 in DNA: TGTGCCAGCAGTGTCCGACAGGAGCAGTACTTC. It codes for CASSVRQEQYF.

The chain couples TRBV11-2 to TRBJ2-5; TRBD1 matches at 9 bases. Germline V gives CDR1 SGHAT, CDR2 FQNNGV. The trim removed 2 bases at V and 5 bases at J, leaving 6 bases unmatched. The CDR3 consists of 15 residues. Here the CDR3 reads CASSLTGTGWETQYF. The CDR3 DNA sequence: TGTGCCAGCAGCTTAACCGGGACAGGGTGGGAGACCCAGTACTTC.